This TCR beta chain is from a study of blood T cell repertoires in COVID-19. Study background: PBMCs, B-cell-depleted T cells, or T cells provided the cDNA or gDNA that made up the material.

Generated by immunoSEQ multiplex PCR, the TCRdb table keeps only in-frame clones and is missing some. The data hold about 250,000 clones, with roughly 90% observed a single time. CDR3 length: 12 amino acids. Trimming cost V 4 bases and J 7 bases; bases outside gene matches: 4. Germline CDR1 is SGHNT and CDR2 is YYREEE (reference sequence). Sequencing used peripheral blood. The genes are TRBV5-4 and TRBJ1-2; 7 positions match TRBD1. This TCR was recovered from a man younger than 40 with acute or convalescent COVID-19. This CDR3 is CASSDTGVGYTF. CDR3 sequence (DNA): TGTGCCAGCAGCGATACAGGGGTTGGCTACACCTTC.